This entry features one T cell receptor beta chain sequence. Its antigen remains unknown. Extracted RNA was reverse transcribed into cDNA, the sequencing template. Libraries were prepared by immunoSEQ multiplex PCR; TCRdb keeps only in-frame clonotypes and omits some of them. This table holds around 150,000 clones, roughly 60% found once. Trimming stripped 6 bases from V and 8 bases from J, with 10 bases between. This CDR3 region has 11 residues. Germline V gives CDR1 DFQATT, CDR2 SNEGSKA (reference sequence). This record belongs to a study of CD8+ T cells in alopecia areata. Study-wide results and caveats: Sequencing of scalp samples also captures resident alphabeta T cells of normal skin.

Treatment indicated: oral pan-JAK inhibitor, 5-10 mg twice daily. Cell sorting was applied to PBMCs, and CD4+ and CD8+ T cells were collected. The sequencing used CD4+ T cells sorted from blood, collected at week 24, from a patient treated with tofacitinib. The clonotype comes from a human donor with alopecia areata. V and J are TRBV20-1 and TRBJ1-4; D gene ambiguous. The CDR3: CSALDYEKLFF. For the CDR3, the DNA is TGCAGTGCGTTGGATTACGAAAAACTGTTTTTT.